This T cell receptor beta chain was recorded in a study of shared clonotypes between healthy human individuals. Findings of the study overall: Researchers sampled only blood; tissue repertoires likely differ. The four-donor shared clonotypes exceeded non-shared clonotypes in generation probability, with non-shared ones scoring lower.

The CDR3 is 15 amino acids. Germline loops: CDR1 SGHTA, CDR2 FQGNSA. V lost 5 bases, J lost 6 bases, and 10 bases stayed unmatched. As regards this clone: Its antigen is currently unknown.

The study ran the assay at deep level. Here immunoSEQ multiplex PCR was the method, and the copy in TCRdb shows in-frame clones only, minus some. Seen here are millions of clones, around 90% observed once, and the top ten hold roughly 0.15%. The chain combines TRBV7-2 with TRBJ2-1, with TRBD2 matching 7 bases. The source of this sequence is a man younger than 35 in good health. Sequencing was carried out using naive CD4+ T cells sorted from blood. Stated subset: CD45RA+ positively selected. CDR3 in DNA: TGTGCCAGCAGCCCCCTAAGCGGGATAGGCAATGAGCAGTTCTTC. Encoded protein: CASSPLSGIGNEQFF.